This T cell receptor beta chain was recorded in a study of T cells in Graves' hyperthyroidism and ophthalmopathy. Germline CDR1 is SGHRS and CDR2 is YFSETQ. V lost 4 bases to trimming and J lost 4 bases, with 14 bases between them. CDR3 size: 14 residues. Template material for amplifying TCR beta CDR3 regions consisted of RNA transcripts. Initially, a first-round RT-PCR of the TCR CDR3 employed the HTBI primer set. Each CDR3 protein gets one entry after TCRdb re-called the multiplex PCR reads with MiXCR. Of hundreds of thousands of distinct CDR3 sequences in the sample, 38% are singletons; the top ten hold about 9%.

The gene calls are TRBV5-1 and TRBJ1-1; D unresolved. Input material: blood. The sequence derives from a man younger than 35 with Graves' hyperthyroidism. The CDR3, as DNA: TGCGCCAGCAGCCCGTATGAGGGAAGCACTGAAGCTTTCTTT. Its protein is CASSPYEGSTEAFF.